This section outlines one T cell receptor (beta chain) sequence together with its context. Its antigen is undetermined. This sample was taken from a study of T cell responses to AZD1222 COVID-19 vaccine. Notes on the study in general: Spike-specific TCR breadth and depth both grew after two AZD1222 doses. Reportedly, nearly half the spike-specific TCRs target unmutated variant regions. White British ancestry dominated among donors, who included more females, and clonal diversity was possibly underestimated.

The table came from immunoSEQ multiplex PCR; TCRdb's copy has only in-frame clones and leaves some out. This sample has approximately 130,000 clones, with approximately 85% found just once. With 6 bases removed from V and 6 bases from J, the gap between germline ends came to 16 bases. This CDR3 comprises 14 residues. Germline CDR1 is MDHEN and CDR2 is SYDVKM. Second-dose recipients at about 4 or about 12 weeks were treated as one pooled group. The sequence came from an adult who received the AZD1222 COVID-19 vaccine. The rearrangement joins TRBV28 to TRBJ2-3; D possibly corresponds to TRBD2 (6 bases). The material sequenced was peripheral blood, taken 28 days after the second AZD1222 dose. CDR3 DNA: TGTGCCAGCAGCCCTAGCGTCAGAGAGGATACGCAGTATTTT. Encoded protein: CASSPSVREDTQYF.